Below, 24 T cell receptor beta chains from the same sample are listed, as sequenced in a study of blood T cell repertoires in COVID-19 (TCRdb year 2020). Library generation was performed with the immunoSEQ multiplex PCR assay. TCRdb re-hosts the immuneACCESS table, in-frame sequences only. Its copies lack some clones; in the studies checked, an unresolved V gene accounts for under half of them, and the cause for the rest is not known. This sample lists about 180,000 clones; 80% were detected once. Under 15% of the sample comes from the top ten. Sequencing used PBMCs or T cells enriched from blood (not recorded which). Receptors were obtained from a man between 60 and 75 years old who had been exposed to COVID-19.

V gene TRBV5-1 combines with J gene TRBJ2-7; maybe TRBD1 (5 bases). V lost 0 bases, J lost 6 bases, and 13 bases lay in between. Germline CDR1 reads SGHRS; CDR2 reads YFSETQ. The CDR3 length is 14 residues. In nucleotides, the CDR3 is TGCGCCAGCAGCTTGGGAATGGGGCTAGGCGAGCAGTACTTC. Protein product: CASSLGMGLGEQYF.

The J gene is TRBJ2-3, the V gene TRBV15; 11 nucleotides agree with TRBD1. The CDR3 runs 16 residues. The germline V gene encodes CDR1 LNHNV and CDR2 YYDKDF (reference sequence). V was clipped by 4 bases and J by 5 bases; unmatched bases: 8. The CDR3 loop reads CATSTRTGGVLDTQYF. The CDR3, as DNA: TGTGCCACCAGCACGAGGACAGGGGGCGTTTTAGATACGCAGTATTTT.

CDR3 loop: CACGTRYEQYF. The CDR3, as DNA: TGTGCCTGCGGGACAAGGTACGAGCAGTACTTC. The chain has TRBV30 and TRBJ2-7, with a weak D call TRBD1 (6 bases). Germline CDR1 reads GTSNPN; CDR2 reads SVGIG (reference sequence). Trimming took 6 bases from V and 4 from J, leaving 10 bases between them. CDR3 size: 11 residues.

The V call is TRBV30, the J call TRBJ2-3; 8 positions agree with TRBD1. Unmatched junction bases numbered 9, after V lost 1 base and J lost 6 bases. The CDR3 is 15 amino acids. CDR1 is GTSNPN and CDR2 is SVGIG in the germline V gene (reference sequence). CDR3 residues: CAWSGPRTGSDTQYF. The CDR3 DNA is TGTGCCTGGAGTGGCCCCAGGACAGGGTCCGATACGCAGTATTTT.

This sequence joins TRBV5-8 and TRBJ2-1, with 11 bases matching TRBD2. The germline gives CDR1 SGHTS, CDR2 YDEGEE. This CDR3 has 15 amino acids. Germline trimming cut 0 bases from V and 9 bases from J; bases unmatched to any gene: 5. CDR3 sequence: CASSLALAGVSEQFF. The CDR3 DNA is TGTGCCAGCAGCTTGGCACTAGCGGGAGTCAGTGAGCAGTTCTTC.

V is TRBV27 and J is TRBJ2-1, with TRBD2 as a possible D gene (5 bases). V dropped 8 bases and J dropped 6 bases, with 20 bases sitting between them. CDR1 MNHEY and CDR2 SMNVEV come from the germline V gene (reference sequence). The CDR3 runs to 15 residues. The CDR3 DNA follows: TGTGCCAGCCGTTCGGACTTCACTAGAATCAATGAGCAGTTCTTC. The encoded protein is CASRSDFTRINEQFF.

The gene calls are TRBV5-4 and TRBJ2-2; the match to TRBD1 covers 7 bases. The junction had 8 bases not matched to a gene; V was cut back by 1 base and J by 5 bases. CDR1 is SGHNT and CDR2 is YYREEE in the germline V gene (reference sequence). The CDR3 sequence is 16 residues long. The CDR3 region has the DNA TGTGCCAGCAGCTTGAAAGGGGGCAGGCCTACCGGGGAGCTGTTTTTT. Protein product: CASSLKGGRPTGELFF. The variable domain in full, with the rest retrieved from reference TRBV5-4 and TRBJ2-2, is ETGVTQSPTHLIKTRGQQVTLRCSSQSGHNTVSWYQQALGQGPQFIFQYYREEENGRGNFPPRFSGLQFPNYSSELNVNALELDDSALYLCASSLKGGRPTGELFFGEGSRLTVL.

The gene calls are TRBV19 and TRBJ2-2; a possible D gene is TRBD1 (6 bases). Trimming left V 5 bases short and J 0 bases short, with 10 bases between. Germline V CDR1 and CDR2: LNHDA, SQIVND (reference sequence). CDR3 size: 15 residues. CDR3 nucleotides: TGTGCCAGTAGTTTCAGACAGGCGAACACCGGGGAGCTGTTTTTT. This encodes CASSFRQANTGELFF.

This clone has a handful of counts. V gene TRBV9 combines with J gene TRBJ1-3; tentatively, D is TRBD1 (6 bases). V was pared by 3 bases and J by 0 bases, with 16 bases between. The CDR3 spans 17 residues. CDR1 is SGDLS, CDR2 YYNGEE, per germline. CDR3 nucleotide sequence: TGTGCCAGCAGCGCACAGGACAGACCACTCTCTGGAAACACCATATATTTT. This encodes CASSAQDRPLSGNTIYF.

A word on this clone: Relative to the germline gene, one junction end is altered; a read error may explain this. V and J are TRBV19 and TRBJ2-7; 9 nucleotides match TRBD1. Per germline, CDR1 LNHDA and CDR2 SQIVND (reference sequence). The CDR3 totals 16 residues. This CDR3 reads CASSIVVGTGSYEQYF. DNA for the CDR3: TGTGCCAGTAGTATAGTGGTTGGGACAGGGTCTTACGAACAGTACTTC.

This clone was picked up one time. This rearrangement joins TRBV9 to TRBJ2-3, with TRBD2 matching 10 bases. The CDR3 totals 16 residues. V lost 0 bases and J lost 5; bases outside the gene matches: 6. Looked up from germline, CDR1 is SGDLS and CDR2 is YYNGEE. The DNA of the CDR3 is TGTGCCAGCAGCGTAGGGAGCGGGAGGGTGGAAGATACGCAGTATTTT. It encodes CASSVGSGRVEDTQYF.

The J gene is TRBJ2-3, the V gene TRBV5-4, with 7 nucleotides matching TRBD2. Germline CDR1 and CDR2: SGHNT and YYREEE (reference sequence). CDR3 size: 16 residues. J lost 3 bases, V lost 3 bases, and 10 bases had no gene match. DNA of the CDR3: TGTGCCAGCAGCTCGGGGGGAGGAGCGGTTACAGATACGCAGTATTTT. Translating it yields CASSSGGGAVTDTQYF.

The chain combines TRBV11-2 with TRBJ2-1; 9 bases are shared with TRBD2. The length of the CDR3 is 16 residues. From germline, CDR1 is SGHAT and CDR2 FQNNGV. Germline trimming cut 0 bases from V and 6 bases from J; bases unmatched to any gene: 6. CDR3 sequence: CASSLEDSGSLNEQFF. The DNA of the CDR3 is TGTGCCAGCAGCTTAGAGGATAGCGGGAGCCTCAATGAGCAGTTCTTC.

This clone was seen only once. The V gene is TRBV11-2, the J gene TRBJ2-7, with TRBD1 matching over 12 bases. Germline CDR1 SGHAT, CDR2 FQNNGV. The CDR3 loop spans 16 amino acids. V was pared by 2 bases and J by 9 bases, with 11 bases of the junction left unmatched. The DNA of the CDR3 is TGTGCCAGCAGCTTACAACCGGGACAGGGGGCTATCGGGCAGTACTTC. It encodes CASSLQPGQGAIGQYF.

V is TRBV28 and J is TRBJ1-2; 8 bases are shared with TRBD1. The CDR3 spans 15 residues. In germline, CDR1 is MDHEN, CDR2 SYDVKM. V gave up 5 bases and J gave up 4 bases; unmatched junction bases: 9. The CDR3 DNA sequence: TGTGCCAGCAGTCCCCCGGACAGGGCGGCCTATGGCTACACCTTC. Its translation is CASSPPDRAAYGYTF.

CDR3 loop: CASSLGLAGGGEQFF. The CDR3 nucleotides read TGCGCCAGCAGCTTGGGTCTAGCGGGAGGAGGTGAGCAGTTCTTC. This chain uses TRBV5-1 with TRBJ2-1; 11 bases fit TRBD2. The V gene's germline CDR1 is SGHRS and CDR2 YFSETQ. This CDR3 spans 15 amino acids. With 0 bases clipped from V and 9 bases from J, the junction kept 5 bases outside the gene matches.

V gene TRBV5-4 combines with J gene TRBJ2-2; 8 bases fit TRBD2. Germline V gives CDR1 SGHNT, CDR2 YYREEE (reference sequence). CDR3 length: 15 residues. With 2 bases clipped from V and 7 bases from J, the junction kept 7 bases outside the gene matches. CDR3 coding DNA: TGTGCCAGCAGCTTCAGCGGGAGAACAAGCGGGGAGCTGTTTTTT. It yields the protein CASSFSGRTSGELFF.

V usage is TRBV6-5 and J usage is TRBJ2-7, with TRBD1 matching 8 bases. Trimming removed 6 bases from V and 5 bases from J; junction bases left unmatched: 6. The length of the CDR3 is 13 residues. Germline V gene data show CDR1 as MNHEY and CDR2 as SVGAGI. The CDR3, as DNA: TGTGCCAGCAGCAGAAGGACAGGGCACGAGCAGTACTTC. The encoded protein is CASSRRTGHEQYF.

The genes are TRBV2 and TRBJ1-1; tentative D call: TRBD1 (6 bases). CDR1 and CDR2 from the germline V gene are SNHLY and FYNNEI. The CDR3 has 13 residues. Trimming took off 1 base at V and 9 bases at J, with 12 bases between the two ends. The CDR3 spells CASSEGGRLQAFF. As DNA, the CDR3 is TGTGCCAGCAGTGAAGGGGGGCGGCTTCAAGCTTTCTTT.

The chain joins TRBV28 to TRBJ1-6; D is unresolved. The V gene lost 5 bases and the J gene lost 8 bases, with 10 bases spanning the gap. The CDR3 covers 13 residues. Germline V CDR1 and CDR2: MDHEN, SYDVKM. As DNA, the CDR3 is TGTGCCAGCAGTCCGGTTAACGATTCACCCCTCCACTTT. Protein: CASSPVNDSPLHF.

The chain carries TRBV24-1 and TRBJ2-7; D gene ambiguous. Trimming shortened V by 4 bases and J by 6 bases, and 12 bases separated the two germline ends. This CDR3 has 13 amino acids. CDR1 and CDR2 from the germline V gene are KGHDR and SFDVKD. The CDR3 sequence: CATSDISPSEQYF. Here the CDR3 DNA reads TGTGCCACCAGTGACATAAGCCCCTCCGAGCAGTACTTC.

This chain joins TRBV10-2 and TRBJ2-1, with 9 bases fitting TRBD2. From germline, CDR1 is WSHSY and CDR2 SAAADI. The ends lost 3 bases at V and 0 bases at J; junction bases unmatched: 12. This CDR3 has 19 residues. The CDR3 nucleotides are TGCGCCAGCAGTGATCCTCCGGGACTAGCCTTTAGCTCCTACAATGAGCAGTTCTTC. Protein: CASSDPPGLAFSSYNEQFF.

The V call is TRBV3-1 (or the pseudogene TRBV3-2), the J call TRBJ2-7, with a possible D match to TRBD1 (5 bases). The CDR3 loop spans 16 amino acids. Germline loops: CDR1 LGHDT, CDR2 YNNKEL (reference sequence). The V end lost 0 bases, the J end lost 0 bases, and 12 bases lay between the germline ends. CDR3 bases: TGTGCCAGCAGCCAAGAGAACTGCAGGGACTCCTACGAGCAGTACTTC. It yields the protein CASSQENCRDSYEQYF.

The sample holds a few counts of this clone. The chain employs TRBV3-1 (or the pseudogene TRBV3-2) and TRBJ2-5; 7 nucleotides agree with TRBD1. The germline V gene encodes CDR1 LGHDT and CDR2 YNNKEL (reference sequence). This CDR3 region has 14 residues. V shed 4 bases and J 5 bases; nucleotides not matched to a gene: 7. As DNA, the CDR3 is TGTGCCAGCAGCCCTCGGGACAGTCAGGAGACCCAGTACTTC. It encodes CASSPRDSQETQYF.